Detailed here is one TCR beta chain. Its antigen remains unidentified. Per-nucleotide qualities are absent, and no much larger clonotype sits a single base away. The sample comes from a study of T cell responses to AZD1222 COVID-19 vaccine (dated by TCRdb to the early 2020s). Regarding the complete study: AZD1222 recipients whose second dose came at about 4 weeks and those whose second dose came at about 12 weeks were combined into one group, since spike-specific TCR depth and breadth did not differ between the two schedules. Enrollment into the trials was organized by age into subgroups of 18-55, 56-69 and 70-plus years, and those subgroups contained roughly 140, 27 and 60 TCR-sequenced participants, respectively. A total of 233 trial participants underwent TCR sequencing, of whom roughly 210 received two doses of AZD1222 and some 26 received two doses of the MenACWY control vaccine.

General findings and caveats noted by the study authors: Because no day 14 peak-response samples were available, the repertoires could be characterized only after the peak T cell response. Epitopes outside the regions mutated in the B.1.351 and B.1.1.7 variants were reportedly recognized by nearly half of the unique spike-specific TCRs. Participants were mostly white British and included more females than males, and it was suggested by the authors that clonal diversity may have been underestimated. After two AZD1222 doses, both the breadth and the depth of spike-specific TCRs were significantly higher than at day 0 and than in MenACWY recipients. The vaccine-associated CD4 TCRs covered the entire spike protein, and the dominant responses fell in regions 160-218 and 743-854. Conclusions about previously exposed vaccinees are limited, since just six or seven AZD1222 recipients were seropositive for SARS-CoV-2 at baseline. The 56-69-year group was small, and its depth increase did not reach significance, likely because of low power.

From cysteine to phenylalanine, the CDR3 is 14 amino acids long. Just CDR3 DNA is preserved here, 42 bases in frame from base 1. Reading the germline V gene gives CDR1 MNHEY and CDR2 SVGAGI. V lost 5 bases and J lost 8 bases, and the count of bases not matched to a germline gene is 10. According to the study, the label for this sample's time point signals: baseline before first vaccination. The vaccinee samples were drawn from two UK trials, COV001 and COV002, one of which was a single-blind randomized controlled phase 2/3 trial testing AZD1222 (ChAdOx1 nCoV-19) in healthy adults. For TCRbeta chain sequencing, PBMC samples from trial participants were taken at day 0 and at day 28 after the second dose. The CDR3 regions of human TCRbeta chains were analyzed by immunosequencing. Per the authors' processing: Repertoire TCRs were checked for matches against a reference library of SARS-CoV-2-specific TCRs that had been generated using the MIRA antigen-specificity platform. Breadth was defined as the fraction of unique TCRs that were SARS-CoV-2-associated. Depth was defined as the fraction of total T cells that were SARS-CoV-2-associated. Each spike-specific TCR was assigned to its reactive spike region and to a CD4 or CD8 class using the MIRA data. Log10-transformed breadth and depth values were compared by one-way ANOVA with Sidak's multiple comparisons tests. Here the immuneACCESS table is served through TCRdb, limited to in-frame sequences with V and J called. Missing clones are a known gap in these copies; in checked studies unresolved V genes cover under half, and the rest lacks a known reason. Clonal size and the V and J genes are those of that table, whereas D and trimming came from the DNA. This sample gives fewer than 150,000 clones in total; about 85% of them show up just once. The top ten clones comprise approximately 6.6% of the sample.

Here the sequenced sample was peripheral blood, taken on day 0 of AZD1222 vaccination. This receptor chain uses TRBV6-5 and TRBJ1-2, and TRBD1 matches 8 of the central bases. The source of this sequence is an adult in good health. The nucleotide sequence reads TGTGCCAGCAGTCCCCTGGGACAGGCCCCCGGCTACACCTTC. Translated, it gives CASSPLGQAPGYTF.